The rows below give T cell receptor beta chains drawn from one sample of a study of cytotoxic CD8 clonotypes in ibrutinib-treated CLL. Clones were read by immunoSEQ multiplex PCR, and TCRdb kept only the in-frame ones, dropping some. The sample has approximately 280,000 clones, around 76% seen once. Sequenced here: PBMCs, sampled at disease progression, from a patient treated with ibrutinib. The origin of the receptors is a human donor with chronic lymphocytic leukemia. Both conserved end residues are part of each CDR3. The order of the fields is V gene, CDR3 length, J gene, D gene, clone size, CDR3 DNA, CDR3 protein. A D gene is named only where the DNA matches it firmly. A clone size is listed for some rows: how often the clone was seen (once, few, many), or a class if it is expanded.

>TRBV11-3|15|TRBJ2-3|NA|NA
TGTGCCAGCAGCTCAGGGATAGGGACCCTAGGTACGCAGTATTTT
CASSSGIGTLGTQYF
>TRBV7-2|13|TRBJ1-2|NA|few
TGTGCCAGCAGCCTCACTATTAACTATGGCTACACCTTC
CASSLTINYGYTF
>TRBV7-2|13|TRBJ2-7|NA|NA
TGTGCCAGCAGCTCATTCCACTTTATGGAGCAGTACTTC
CASSSFHFMEQYF
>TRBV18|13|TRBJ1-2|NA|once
TGTGCCAGCTCACCTCTCAGGGGCTATGGCTACACCTTC
CASSPLRGYGYTF
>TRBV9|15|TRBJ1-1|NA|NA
TGTGCCAGCAGCGAGCGGGTCACGGGCGACGCTGAAGCTTTCTTT
CASSERVTGDAEAFF
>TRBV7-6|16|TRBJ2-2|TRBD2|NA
TGTGCCAGCAGCTTGCGAGCGGGGGGGCCAAGCGGGGAGCTGTTTTTT
CASSLRAGGPSGELFF
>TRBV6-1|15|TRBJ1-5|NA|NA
TGTGCCAGCAGTGATAATCGTCCGCGCAATCAGCCCCAGCATTTT
CASSDNRPRNQPQHF
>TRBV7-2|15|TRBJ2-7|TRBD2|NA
TGTGCCAGCAGCTTAACTAGCGGGAGGGCGGACGAGCAGTACTTC
CASSLTSGRADEQYF
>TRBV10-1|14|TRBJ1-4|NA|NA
TGCGCCAGCAGTGGAGGAGCAACTAATGAAAAACTGTTTTTT
CASSGGATNEKLFF
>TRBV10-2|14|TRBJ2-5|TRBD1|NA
TGCGCCAGCAGTGGGACAGGATTTGGGGAGACCCAGTACTTC
CASSGTGFGETQYF
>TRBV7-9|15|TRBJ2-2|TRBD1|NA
TGTGCCACCCGGGACAGGGTAGACTTATCGGGGGAGCTGTTTTTT
CATRDRVDLSGELFF
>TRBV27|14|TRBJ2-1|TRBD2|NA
TGTGCCAGCGCTCTTAGACTAGCGGGAATAGAGCAGTTCTTC
CASALRLAGIEQFF
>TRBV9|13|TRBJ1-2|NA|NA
TGTGCCAGCAGCGTGGCAACTAACTTCGGCTACACCTTC
CASSVATNFGYTF
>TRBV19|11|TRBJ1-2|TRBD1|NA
TGTGCCAGTCGGGACAGCTATGGCTACACCTTC
CASRDSYGYTF
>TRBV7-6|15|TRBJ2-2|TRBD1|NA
TGTGCCAGCAGCCGGGGACAGGGGGTCACCGGGGAGCTGTTTTTT
CASSRGQGVTGELFF
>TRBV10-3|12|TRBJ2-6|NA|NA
TGTGCCAGCAGGTCTGGGGCCAACGTCCTGACTTTC
CASRSGANVLTF
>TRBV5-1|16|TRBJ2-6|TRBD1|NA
TGCGCCAGCAGGGGGACAGCCCTCTCTGGGGCCAACGTCCTGACTTTC
CASRGTALSGANVLTF
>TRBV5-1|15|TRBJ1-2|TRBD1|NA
TGCGCCAGCAGCTTGGGCGGACAGGTCCACTATGGCTACACCTTC
CASSLGGQVHYGYTF
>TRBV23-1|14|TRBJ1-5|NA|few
TGCGCCAGCAGTCGAGCAGGGTACACTCAGCCCCAGCATTTT
CASSRAGYTQPQHF
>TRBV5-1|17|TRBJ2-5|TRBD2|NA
TGCGCCAGCAGCCAGACTAGCGAGGCATACCGTAAAGAGACCCAGTACTTC
CASSQTSEAYRKETQYF
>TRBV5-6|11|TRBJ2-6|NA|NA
TGTGCCAGCAGCTTGAATGAGGTCCTGACTTTC
CASSLNEVLTF
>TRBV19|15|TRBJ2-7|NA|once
TGTGCCAGTAGTATAGCTCAGGGCGTCTCCTACGAGCAGTACTTC
CASSIAQGVSYEQYF
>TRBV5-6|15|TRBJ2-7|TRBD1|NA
TGTGCCAGCAGCTTTACCGGGACAGGGATTTACGAGCAGTACTTC
CASSFTGTGIYEQYF
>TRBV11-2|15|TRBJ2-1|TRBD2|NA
TGTGCCAGCAGCTTACTGCGGGGGGGCTACAATGAGCAGTTCTTC
CASSLLRGGYNEQFF